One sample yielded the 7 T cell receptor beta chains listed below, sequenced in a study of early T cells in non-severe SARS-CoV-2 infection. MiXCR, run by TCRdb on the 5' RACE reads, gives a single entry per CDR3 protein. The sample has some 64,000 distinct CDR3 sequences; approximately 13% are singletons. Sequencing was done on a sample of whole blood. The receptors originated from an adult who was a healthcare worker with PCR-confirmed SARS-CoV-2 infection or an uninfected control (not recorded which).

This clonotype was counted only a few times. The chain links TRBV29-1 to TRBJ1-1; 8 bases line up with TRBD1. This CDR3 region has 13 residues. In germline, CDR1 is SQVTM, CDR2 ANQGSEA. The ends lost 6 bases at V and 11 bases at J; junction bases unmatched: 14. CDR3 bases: TGCAGCGTCCTACCAACTTCGACAGGGGTGGCTTTCTTT. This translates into CSVLPTSTGVAFF. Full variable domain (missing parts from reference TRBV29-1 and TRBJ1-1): SAVISQKPSRDICQRGTSLTIQCQVDSQVTMMFWYRQQPGQSLTLIATANQGSEATYESGFVIDKFPISRPNLTFSTLTVSNMSPEDSSIYLCSVLPTSTGVAFFGQGTRLTVV.

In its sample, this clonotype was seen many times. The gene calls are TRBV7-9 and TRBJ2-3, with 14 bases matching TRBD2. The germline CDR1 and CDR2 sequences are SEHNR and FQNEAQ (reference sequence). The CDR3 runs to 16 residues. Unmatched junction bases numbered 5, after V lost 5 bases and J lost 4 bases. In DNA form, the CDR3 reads TGTGCCAGCAGCCCAGAGGGACTAGCGGGAGCAGATACGCAGTATTTT. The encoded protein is CASSPEGLAGADTQYF.

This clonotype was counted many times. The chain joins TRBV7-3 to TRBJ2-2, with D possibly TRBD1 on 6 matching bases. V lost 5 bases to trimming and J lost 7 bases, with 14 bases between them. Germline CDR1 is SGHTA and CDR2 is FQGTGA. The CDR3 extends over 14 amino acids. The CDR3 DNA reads TGTGCCAGCAGCCTCGGAACAGGGATCGGGGAGCTGTTTTTT. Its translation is CASSLGTGIGELFF.

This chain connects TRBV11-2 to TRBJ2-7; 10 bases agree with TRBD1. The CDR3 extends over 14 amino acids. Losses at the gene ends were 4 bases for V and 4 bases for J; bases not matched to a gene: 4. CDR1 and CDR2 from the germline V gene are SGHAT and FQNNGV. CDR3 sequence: CASSSRQGAYEQYF. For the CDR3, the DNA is TGTGCCAGCAGCTCCAGACAGGGGGCGTACGAGCAGTACTTC.

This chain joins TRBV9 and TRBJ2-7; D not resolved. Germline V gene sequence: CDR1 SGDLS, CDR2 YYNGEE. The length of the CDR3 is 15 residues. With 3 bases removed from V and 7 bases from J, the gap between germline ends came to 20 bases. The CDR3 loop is CASSAAGLSASEQYF. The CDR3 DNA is TGTGCCAGCAGCGCCGCAGGTTTATCGGCGAGTGAGCAGTACTTC.

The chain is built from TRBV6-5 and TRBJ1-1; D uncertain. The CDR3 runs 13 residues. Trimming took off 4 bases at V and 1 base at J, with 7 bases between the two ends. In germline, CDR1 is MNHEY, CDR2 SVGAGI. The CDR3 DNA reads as TGTGCCAGCAGTTTACTAAGGAACACTGAAGCTTTCTTT. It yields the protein CASSLLRNTEAFF.

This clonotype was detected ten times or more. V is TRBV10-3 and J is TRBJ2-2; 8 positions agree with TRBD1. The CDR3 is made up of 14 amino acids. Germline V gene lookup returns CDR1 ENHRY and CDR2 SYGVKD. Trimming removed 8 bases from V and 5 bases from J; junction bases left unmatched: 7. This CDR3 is CAIGPGTGTGELFF. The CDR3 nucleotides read TGTGCCATCGGTCCCGGGACAGGAACCGGGGAGCTGTTTTTT.